This is a list of T cell receptor beta chains from one sample in a study of cytomegalovirus exposure and HLA in healthy donors. Data came from immunoSEQ multiplex PCR; TCRdb stores just in-frame clones and leaves some out. Of 93,000 or so clones in the sample, 60% to 80% are singletons; the top ten hold about 4.1%. Sequenced input: PBMCs. The origin of the receptors is a man aged 50 to 60 in good health and CMV-seropositive. Each CDR3 is given with its conserved first and last residue. The order of the fields is clone size, J gene, V gene, D gene, CDR3 protein, CDR3 DNA. D genes are given only for firm matches. Only part of the rows carry a size: once, few, many, or a class if the clone is expanded.

clone size: -; J gene: TRBJ1-1; V gene: TRBV29-1; D gene: -; CDR3 protein: CSALHPRGTEAFF; CDR3 DNA: TGCAGCGCCCTTCACCCCCGGGGTACTGAAGCTTTCTTT
clone size: -; J gene: TRBJ2-1; V gene: TRBV7-3; D gene: TRBD2; CDR3 protein: CASSFLAGGPSSYNEQFF; CDR3 DNA: TGTGCCAGCAGCTTTTTAGCGGGAGGGCCTAGCTCCTACAATGAGCAGTTCTTC
clone size: -; J gene: TRBJ2-7; V gene: TRBV6-1; D gene: -; CDR3 protein: CASSVPWDTEQYF; CDR3 DNA: TGTGCCAGCAGTGTACCGTGGGACACCGAGCAGTACTTC
clone size: -; J gene: TRBJ2-3; V gene: TRBV29-1; D gene: -; CDR3 protein: CSVEDSIRSDTQYF; CDR3 DNA: TGCAGCGTTGAAGATAGCATAAGGTCAGATACGCAGTATTTT
clone size: -; J gene: TRBJ2-2; V gene: TRBV30; D gene: TRBD2; CDR3 protein: CAWSAIPLLREQNTGELFF; CDR3 DNA: TGTGCCTGGAGTGCAATTCCCCTCCTGCGGGAGCAAAACACCGGGGAGCTGTTTTTT
clone size: -; J gene: TRBJ2-3; V gene: TRBV10-1; D gene: -; CDR3 protein: CASSESQVTDTQYF; CDR3 DNA: TGCGCCAGCAGTGAGTCCCAGGTCACAGATACGCAGTATTTT
clone size: once; J gene: TRBJ1-5; V gene: TRBV25-1; D gene: -; CDR3 protein: CASSRQDSNQPQHF; CDR3 DNA: TGTGCCAGCAGTCGGCAGGATAGCAATCAGCCCCAGCATTTT
clone size: -; J gene: TRBJ2-4; V gene: TRBV14; D gene: -; CDR3 protein: CASSVQSALAKNIQYF; CDR3 DNA: TGTGCCAGCAGCGTTCAGAGCGCTCTAGCCAAAAACATTCAGTACTTC
clone size: once; J gene: TRBJ1-4; V gene: TRBV5-4; D gene: TRBD1; CDR3 protein: CASSVDRATNEKLFF; CDR3 DNA: TGTGCCAGCAGCGTGGACAGGGCCACTAATGAAAAACTGTTTTTT
clone size: -; J gene: TRBJ2-7; V gene: TRBV18; D gene: -; CDR3 protein: CASSTISSNYEQYF; CDR3 DNA: TGTGCCAGCTCAACGATTAGCAGTAACTACGAGCAGTACTTC
clone size: -; J gene: TRBJ2-7; V gene: TRBV28; D gene: TRBD1; CDR3 protein: CASSFHRDRGYEQYF; CDR3 DNA: TGTGCCAGCAGTTTCCACCGGGACAGGGGTTACGAGCAGTACTTC
clone size: once; J gene: TRBJ2-2; V gene: TRBV4-2; D gene: TRBD2; CDR3 protein: CASSQAAGGADTGELFF; CDR3 DNA: TGTGCCAGCAGCCAAGCCGCGGGGGGCGCGGACACCGGGGAGCTGTTTTTT
clone size: -; J gene: TRBJ1-5; V gene: TRBV18; D gene: -; CDR3 protein: CASSPSNQPQHF; CDR3 DNA: TGTGCCAGCTCACCATCGAATCAGCCCCAGCATTTT
clone size: -; J gene: TRBJ2-7; V gene: TRBV5-5; D gene: -; CDR3 protein: CASSLDGGGAYEQYF; CDR3 DNA: TGTGCCAGCAGCTTGGATGGGGGAGGTGCCTACGAGCAGTACTTC
clone size: -; J gene: TRBJ2-2; V gene: TRBV5-4; D gene: -; CDR3 protein: CASSLGGAGHTGELFF; CDR3 DNA: TGTGCCAGCAGCTTGGGGGGTGCGGGACACACCGGGGAGCTGTTTTTT
clone size: -; J gene: TRBJ1-2; V gene: TRBV5-5; D gene: -; CDR3 protein: CASIPSPDRGYTF; CDR3 DNA: TGTGCCAGCATCCCCTCCCCCGACAGGGGCTACACCTTC
clone size: -; J gene: TRBJ2-5; V gene: TRBV29-1; D gene: -; CDR3 protein: CSVEFRTGLETQYF; CDR3 DNA: TGCAGCGTTGAATTCCGCACCGGGTTGGAGACCCAGTACTTC
clone size: -; J gene: TRBJ2-1; V gene: TRBV21-1; D gene: -; CDR3 protein: CASSQRSEGEQFF; CDR3 DNA: TGTGCCAGCAGCCAACGAAGCGAGGGTGAGCAGTTCTTC
clone size: -; J gene: TRBJ1-4; V gene: TRBV15; D gene: TRBD1; CDR3 protein: CATSRRGRATNEKLFF; CDR3 DNA: TGTGCCACCAGCAGGAGGGGGCGTGCAACTAATGAAAAACTGTTTTTT
clone size: -; J gene: TRBJ2-5; V gene: TRBV6-1; D gene: TRBD2; CDR3 protein: CAGSVGGVGKTQYF; CDR3 DNA: TGTGCCGGCAGTGTCGGGGGGGTGGGCAAGACCCAGTACTTC
clone size: -; J gene: TRBJ2-5; V gene: TRBV7-2; D gene: TRBD1; CDR3 protein: CASSPGQGRQETQYF; CDR3 DNA: TGTGCCAGCAGCCCGGGACAGGGTCGCCAGGAGACCCAGTACTTC
clone size: -; J gene: TRBJ2-5; V gene: TRBV5-1; D gene: TRBD2; CDR3 protein: CASSQGLAGVAAETQYF; CDR3 DNA: TGCGCCAGCAGCCAGGGACTAGCGGGGGTAGCGGCGGAGACCCAGTACTTC
clone size: few; J gene: TRBJ2-2; V gene: TRBV6-5; D gene: -; CDR3 protein: CASSYWLAGELFF; CDR3 DNA: TGTGCCAGCAGTTACTGGTTAGCAGGGGAGCTGTTTTTT
clone size: once; J gene: TRBJ2-7; V gene: TRBV29-1; D gene: -; CDR3 protein: CSVETSTVYEQYF; CDR3 DNA: TGCAGCGTTGAAACCTCGACAGTCTACGAGCAGTACTTC
clone size: -; J gene: TRBJ2-1; V gene: TRBV7-6; D gene: -; CDR3 protein: CASSTRGGSYNEQFF; CDR3 DNA: TGTGCCAGCAGCACCAGGGGTGGCTCCTACAATGAGCAGTTCTTC
clone size: -; J gene: TRBJ1-4; V gene: TRBV28; D gene: -; CDR3 protein: CASSLRLPRGEKLFF; CDR3 DNA: TGTGCCAGCAGCCTACGACTTCCCCGGGGTGAAAAACTGTTTTTT
clone size: -; J gene: TRBJ2-3; V gene: TRBV6-6; D gene: TRBD1; CDR3 protein: CASSPGQDSTDTQYF; CDR3 DNA: TGTGCCAGCAGCCCGGGACAGGATAGCACAGATACGCAGTATTTT
clone size: -; J gene: TRBJ2-3; V gene: TRBV6-5; D gene: TRBD2; CDR3 protein: CASSYSGTSGDTQYF; CDR3 DNA: TGTGCCAGCAGTTACTCCGGGACTAGCGGGGATACGCAGTATTTT
clone size: -; J gene: TRBJ2-5; V gene: TRBV9; D gene: -; CDR3 protein: CASSVGHGGTQYF; CDR3 DNA: TGTGCCAGCAGCGTAGGGCATGGAGGGACCCAGTACTTC
clone size: -; J gene: TRBJ2-1; V gene: TRBV7-2; D gene: TRBD2; CDR3 protein: CASSLMSGRGNEQFF; CDR3 DNA: TGTGCCAGCAGCTTAATGAGCGGGAGAGGGAATGAGCAGTTCTTC
clone size: -; J gene: TRBJ1-2; V gene: TRBV14; D gene: -; CDR3 protein: CASRPQGSPPGYTF; CDR3 DNA: TGTGCCAGCAGACCTCAGGGGAGCCCCCCTGGCTACACCTTC
clone size: -; J gene: TRBJ2-3; V gene: TRBV6-1; D gene: TRBD2; CDR3 protein: CASSEVGGGPTDTQYF; CDR3 DNA: TGTGCCAGCAGTGAAGTGGGCGGGGGACCCACAGATACGCAGTATTTT
clone size: -; J gene: TRBJ2-5; V gene: TRBV2; D gene: -; CDR3 protein: CASSGAPGTQYF; CDR3 DNA: TGTGCCAGCAGTGGAGCCCCCGGGACCCAGTACTTC
clone size: few; J gene: TRBJ2-7; V gene: TRBV7-2; D gene: TRBD2; CDR3 protein: CASSLGLGQQYF; CDR3 DNA: TGTGCCAGCAGCCTGGGACTAGGGCAGCAGTACTTC
clone size: few; J gene: TRBJ1-1; V gene: TRBV6-5; D gene: TRBD1; CDR3 protein: CASAQDRERWAFF; CDR3 DNA: TGTGCCAGCGCACAGGACAGGGAGCGCTGGGCTTTCTTT
clone size: -; J gene: TRBJ2-5; V gene: TRBV9; D gene: TRBD2; CDR3 protein: CASSHNAREYRSGQETQYF; CDR3 DNA: TGTGCCAGCAGCCACAACGCGCGGGAGTACAGGAGCGGCCAAGAGACCCAGTACTTC
clone size: -; J gene: TRBJ1-1; V gene: TRBV5-6; D gene: -; CDR3 protein: CASSLARRQVHTEAFF; CDR3 DNA: TGTGCCAGCAGCTTGGCGAGGCGACAGGTACACACTGAAGCTTTCTTT
clone size: -; J gene: TRBJ2-1; V gene: TRBV7-2; D gene: TRBD2; CDR3 protein: CASSPDSGRAPFGEQFF; CDR3 DNA: TGTGCCAGCAGCCCCGATAGCGGGAGGGCCCCCTTCGGTGAGCAGTTCTTC
clone size: -; J gene: TRBJ1-4; V gene: TRBV6-6; D gene: TRBD1; CDR3 protein: CASSYGTGGAGEKLFF; CDR3 DNA: TGTGCCAGCAGTTACGGGACAGGGGGCGCGGGGGAAAAACTGTTTTTT
clone size: -; J gene: TRBJ2-1; V gene: TRBV5-8; D gene: TRBD1; CDR3 protein: CASSHIKGAQGEQFF; CDR3 DNA: TGTGCCAGCAGCCATATTAAGGGGGCCCAGGGTGAGCAGTTCTTC
clone size: -; J gene: TRBJ1-6; V gene: TRBV19; D gene: TRBD1; CDR3 protein: CASSGQGDSPLHF; CDR3 DNA: TGTGCCAGTAGCGGACAGGGTGACTCACCCCTCCACTTT
clone size: once; J gene: TRBJ2-3; V gene: TRBV5-1; D gene: TRBD2; CDR3 protein: CASSRAGGSTDTQYF; CDR3 DNA: TGCGCCAGCAGTCGAGCGGGAGGGAGCACAGATACGCAGTATTTT
clone size: -; J gene: TRBJ2-5; V gene: TRBV27; D gene: TRBD2; CDR3 protein: CASSFLAGAGKETQYF; CDR3 DNA: TGTGCCAGCAGTTTCCTAGCGGGAGCAGGAAAAGAGACCCAGTACTTC
clone size: -; J gene: TRBJ2-7; V gene: TRBV7-9; D gene: -; CDR3 protein: CASSFSAEVYEQYF; CDR3 DNA: TGTGCCAGCAGCTTCTCAGCGGAGGTCTACGAGCAGTACTTC